This entry describes one T cell receptor (beta chain). The source of the sample is a study of technical replicates of blood from a handful of donors. The table came from immunoSEQ multiplex PCR; TCRdb's copy has only in-frame clones and leaves some out. There are 75,000 to 95,000 clones in the sample; about 88% occur only once, and 0.41% lies in the top ten. Germline V lookup: CDR1 MGHDK, CDR2 SYGVNS. This CDR3 is 18 amino acids long. V lost 3 bases, J lost 8 bases, and 28 bases lay in between. Sequencing was carried out using T cells isolated from PBMCs. The chain is built from TRBV25-1 and TRBJ1-2; weak D call: TRBD1 (6 bases). The sequence was collected from a human donor in good health. CDR3 protein: CASSDPDRFGTPDVGYTF. DNA for the CDR3: TGTGCCAGCAGTGACCCAGACAGGTTCGGGACCCCAGATGTGGGCTACACCTTC.